These 5 T cell receptor beta chains came from one sample sequenced in a study of post-analysis software for immune sequencing data. Unique molecular identifiers had been added to the TCR beta cDNA libraries. Using its own MiXCR run on the PCR reads, TCRdb lists one record per CDR3 protein. The sample carries under 200,000 distinct CDR3 sequences, under 40% recorded once. This specimen consisted of blood, obtained after autologous hematopoietic stem cell transplantation. These receptors were taken from a girl between 5 and 17 years old with multiple sclerosis.

The CDR3 DNA sequence: TGCAGCGCCGGGACAGGGACCGGAACCGGGGAGCTGTTTTTT. Amino acids: CSAGTGTGTGELFF. The chain has TRBV29-1 and TRBJ2-2, with 9 nucleotides matching TRBD1. Germline V gives CDR1 SQVTM, CDR2 ANQGSEA. Trimming removed 7 bases from V and 5 bases from J; junction bases left unmatched: 8. The CDR3 is made up of 14 amino acids.

The chain links TRBV7-2 to TRBJ2-7; D is perhaps TRBD2 (6 bases). The DNA matches TRBJ2-5 better at its end, which makes the J call doubtful. The length of the CDR3 is 13 residues. The germline V gene has CDR1 SGHTA and CDR2 FQGNSA. The CDR3 spells CASSLGGVETQYF. In DNA, the CDR3 is TGTGCCAGCAGCTTAGGGGGGGTAGAGACCCAGTACTTC.

Regarding this clonotype: A much larger clone lies a single base off, so this may be a read error. The chain employs TRBV29-1 and TRBJ2-7; D tentatively reads TRBD1 or TRBD2 (5 bases each). Germline-derived CDR1 and CDR2 are SQVTM and ANQGSEA. This CDR3 comprises 13 residues. Here the CDR3 DNA reads TGCAGCGTCATAACAGGAGGCTCCTACGGGCAGTACTTC. Translated: CSVITGGSYGQYF.

J is TRBJ2-1 and V is TRBV20-1, with 8 bases fitting TRBD2. Unmatched junction bases numbered 13, after V lost 2 bases and J lost 7 bases. Germline CDR1 is DFQATT and CDR2 is SNEGSKA (reference sequence). The CDR3 is 16 residues long. This chain's CDR3 is CSARPVAGSPGNEQFF. In DNA, the CDR3 is TGCAGTGCTAGACCAGTAGCGGGATCTCCAGGGAATGAGCAGTTCTTC.

This clonotype turned up a few times. This rearrangement joins TRBV7-9 to TRBJ2-4; TRBD2 aligns across 10 bases. The V segment lost 1 base and the J segment 2 bases; nucleotides outside the gene matches: 5. CDR1 SEHNR and CDR2 FQNEAQ come from the germline V gene (reference sequence). The CDR3 contains 17 residues. The CDR3 coding sequence is TGTGCCAGCAGCTTAGGTCTAGCGGGAGAGTCCAAAAACATTCAGTACTTC. Amino acids: CASSLGLAGESKNIQYF.